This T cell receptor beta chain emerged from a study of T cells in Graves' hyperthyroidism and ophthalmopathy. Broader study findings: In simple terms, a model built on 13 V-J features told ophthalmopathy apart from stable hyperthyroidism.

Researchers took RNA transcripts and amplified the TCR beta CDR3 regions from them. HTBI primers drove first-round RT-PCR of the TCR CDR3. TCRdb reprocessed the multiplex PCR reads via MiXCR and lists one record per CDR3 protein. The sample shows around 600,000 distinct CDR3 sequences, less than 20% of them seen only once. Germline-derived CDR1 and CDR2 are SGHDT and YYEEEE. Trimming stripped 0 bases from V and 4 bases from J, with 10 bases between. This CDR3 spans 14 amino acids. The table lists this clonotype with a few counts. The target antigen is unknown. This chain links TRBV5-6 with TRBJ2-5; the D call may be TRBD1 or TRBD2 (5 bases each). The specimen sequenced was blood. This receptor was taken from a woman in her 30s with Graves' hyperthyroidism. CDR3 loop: CASSLVPGTETQYF. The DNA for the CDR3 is TGTGCCAGCAGCTTGGTTCCGGGGACAGAGACCCAGTACTTC.